Detailed here is one T cell receptor beta chain. Antigen: not known. The use of a sample-barcoded 5' primer and a J-beta primer mix characterized a second PCR of roughly 7 to 12 cycles. From the 5' RACE reads, TCRdb called clonotypes with MiXCR, one entry per CDR3 protein. The table has roughly 800,000 distinct CDR3 sequences, roughly 60% seen once; the top ten hold about 20%. These data come from a study of blood T cells in healthy people across ages. Study results and limitations: Naive and antigen-experienced cells could not be conclusively compared, given unsorted PBMCs.

Sequenced: blood. The TCR was taken from a man aged 25 to 45 in good health.

CDR3 amino acids: CASSPTGTGPFGYTF. CDR3 bases: TGTGCCAGCAGCCCCACCGGGACAGGGCCCTTTGGCTACACCTTC. The rearrangement uses TRBV13 and TRBJ1-2, with 9 bases aligning to TRBD1. The CDR3 totals 15 residues. V was pared by 5 bases and J by 7 bases, with 11 bases of the junction left unmatched. In germline, CDR1 is PRHDT, CDR2 FYEKMQ (reference sequence).